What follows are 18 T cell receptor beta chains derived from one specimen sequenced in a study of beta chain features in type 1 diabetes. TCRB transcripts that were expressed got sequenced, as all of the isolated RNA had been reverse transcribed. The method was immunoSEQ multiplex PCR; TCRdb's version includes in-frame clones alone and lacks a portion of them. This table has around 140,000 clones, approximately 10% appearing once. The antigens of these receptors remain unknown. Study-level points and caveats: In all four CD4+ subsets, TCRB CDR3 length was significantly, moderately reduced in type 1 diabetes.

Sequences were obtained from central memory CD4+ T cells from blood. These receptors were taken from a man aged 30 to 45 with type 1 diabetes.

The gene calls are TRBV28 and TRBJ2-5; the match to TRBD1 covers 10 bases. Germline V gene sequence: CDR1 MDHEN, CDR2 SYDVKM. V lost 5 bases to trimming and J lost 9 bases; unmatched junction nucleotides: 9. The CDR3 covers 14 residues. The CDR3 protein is CASSPGQGRQAQYF. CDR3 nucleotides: TGTGCCAGCAGTCCGGGACAGGGGCGCCAGGCCCAGTACTTC.

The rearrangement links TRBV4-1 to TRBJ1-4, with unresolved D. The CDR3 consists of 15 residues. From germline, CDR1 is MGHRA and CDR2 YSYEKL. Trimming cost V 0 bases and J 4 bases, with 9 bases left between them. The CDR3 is CASSQEWRGNEKLFF. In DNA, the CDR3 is TGCGCCAGCAGCCAAGAATGGAGAGGTAATGAAAAACTGTTTTTT.

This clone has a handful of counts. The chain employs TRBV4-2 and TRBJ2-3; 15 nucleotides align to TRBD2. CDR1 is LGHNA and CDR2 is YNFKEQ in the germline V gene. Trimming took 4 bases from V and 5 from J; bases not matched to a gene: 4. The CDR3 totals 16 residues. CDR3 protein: CASSPGLAGGVDTQYF. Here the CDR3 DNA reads TGTGCCAGCAGCCCTGGACTAGCGGGGGGGGTAGATACGCAGTATTTT.

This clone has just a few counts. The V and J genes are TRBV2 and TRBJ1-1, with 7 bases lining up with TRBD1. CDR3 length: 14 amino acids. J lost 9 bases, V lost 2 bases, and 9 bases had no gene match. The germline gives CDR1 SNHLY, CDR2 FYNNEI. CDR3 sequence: CASSENRWDSQAFF. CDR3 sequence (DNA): TGTGCCAGCAGTGAAAATAGGTGGGACAGCCAAGCTTTCTTT.

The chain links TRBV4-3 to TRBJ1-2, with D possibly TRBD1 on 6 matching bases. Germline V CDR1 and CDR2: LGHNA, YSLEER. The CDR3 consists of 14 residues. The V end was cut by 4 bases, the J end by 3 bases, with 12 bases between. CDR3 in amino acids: CASSPRGGDYGYTF. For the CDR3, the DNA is TGCGCCAGCAGCCCAAGGGGGGGCGACTATGGCTACACCTTC.

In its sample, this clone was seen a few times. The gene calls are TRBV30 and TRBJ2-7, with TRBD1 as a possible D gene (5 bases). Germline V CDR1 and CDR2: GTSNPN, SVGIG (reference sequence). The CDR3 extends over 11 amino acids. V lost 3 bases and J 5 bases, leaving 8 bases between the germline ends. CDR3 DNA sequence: TGTGCCTGGAGGTGGGGCCACGAGCAGTACTTC. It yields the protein CAWRWGHEQYF.

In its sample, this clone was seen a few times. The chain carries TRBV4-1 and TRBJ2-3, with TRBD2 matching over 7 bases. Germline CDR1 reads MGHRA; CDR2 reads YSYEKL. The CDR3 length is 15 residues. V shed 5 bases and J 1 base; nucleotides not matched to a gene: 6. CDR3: CASSGGVFGTDTQYF. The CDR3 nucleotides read TGCGCCAGCAGCGGGGGGGTTTTTGGCACAGATACGCAGTATTTT.

The CDR3 loop reads CASTTLAGNTDTQYF. The CDR3 nucleotides are TGTGCCAGCACTACACTAGCGGGGAACACAGATACGCAGTATTTT. V gene TRBV28 combines with J gene TRBJ2-3; 10 bases agree with TRBD2. Per the germline V gene, CDR1 is MDHEN and CDR2 is SYDVKM. CDR3 length: 15 residues. V lost 7 bases to trimming and J lost 2 bases; unmatched junction nucleotides: 6.

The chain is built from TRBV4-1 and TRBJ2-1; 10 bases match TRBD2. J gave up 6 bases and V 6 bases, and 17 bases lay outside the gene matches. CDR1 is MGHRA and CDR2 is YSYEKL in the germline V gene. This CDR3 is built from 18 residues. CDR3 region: CASRRSGAGGRGGNEQFF. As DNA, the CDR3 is TGCGCCAGCAGGCGAAGCGGAGCGGGGGGGCGAGGAGGCAATGAGCAGTTCTTC.

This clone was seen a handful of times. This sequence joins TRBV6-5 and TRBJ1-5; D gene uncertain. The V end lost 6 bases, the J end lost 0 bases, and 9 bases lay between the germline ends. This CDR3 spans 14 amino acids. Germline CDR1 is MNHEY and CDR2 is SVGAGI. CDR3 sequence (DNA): TGTGCCAGCAGGTTTCAGGCTAGCAATCAGCCCCAGCATTTT. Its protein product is CASRFQASNQPQHF.

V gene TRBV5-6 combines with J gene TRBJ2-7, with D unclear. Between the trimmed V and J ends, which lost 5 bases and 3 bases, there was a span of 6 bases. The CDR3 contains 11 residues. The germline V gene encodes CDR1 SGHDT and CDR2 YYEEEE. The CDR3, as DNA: TGTGCCAGCAGTTCCCACTACGAGCAGTACTTC. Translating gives CASSSHYEQYF.

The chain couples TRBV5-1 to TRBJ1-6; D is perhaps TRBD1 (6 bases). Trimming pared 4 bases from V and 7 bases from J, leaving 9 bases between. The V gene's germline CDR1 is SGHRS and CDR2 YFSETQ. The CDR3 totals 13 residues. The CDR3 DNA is TGCGCCAGCAGCGAGGACAGCAATTCACCCCTCCACTTT. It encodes CASSEDSNSPLHF.

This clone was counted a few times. CDR3 sequence: CASSERQDRYEQYF. In DNA, the CDR3 is TGTGCCAGCAGCGAGCGACAGGATCGCTACGAGCAGTACTTC. The chain carries TRBV7-9 and TRBJ2-7; possible D gene TRBD1, 6 bases. CDR3 size: 14 residues. Germline V gene data show CDR1 as SEHNR and CDR2 as FQNEAQ (reference sequence). Trimming stripped 5 bases from V and 3 bases from J, with 14 bases between.

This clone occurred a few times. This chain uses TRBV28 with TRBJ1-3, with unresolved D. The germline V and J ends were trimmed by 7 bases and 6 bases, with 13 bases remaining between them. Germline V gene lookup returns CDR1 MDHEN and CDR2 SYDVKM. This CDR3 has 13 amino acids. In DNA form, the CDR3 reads TGTGCCAGCACGTCTGGGCAGCAAAACACCATATATTTT. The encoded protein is CASTSGQQNTIYF.

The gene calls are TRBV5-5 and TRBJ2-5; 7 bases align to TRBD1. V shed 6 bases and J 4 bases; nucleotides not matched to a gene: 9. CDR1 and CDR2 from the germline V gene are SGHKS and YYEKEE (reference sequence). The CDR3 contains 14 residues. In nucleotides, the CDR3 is TGTGCCAGCAACCCTCGGGACAGAGTAGAGACCCAGTACTTC. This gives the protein CASNPRDRVETQYF.

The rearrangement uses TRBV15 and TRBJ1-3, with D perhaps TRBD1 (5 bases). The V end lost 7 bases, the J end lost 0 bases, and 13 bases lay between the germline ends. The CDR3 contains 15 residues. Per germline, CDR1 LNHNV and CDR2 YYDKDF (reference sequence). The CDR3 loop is CATTPTVSSGNTIYF. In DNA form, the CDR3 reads TGTGCCACCACCCCGACAGTCTCCTCTGGAAACACCATATATTTT.

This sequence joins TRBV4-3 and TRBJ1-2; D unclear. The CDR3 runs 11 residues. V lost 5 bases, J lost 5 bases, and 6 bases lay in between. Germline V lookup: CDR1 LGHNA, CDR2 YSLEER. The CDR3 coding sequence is TGCGCCAGCAGCACTAGATATGGCTACACCTTC. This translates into CASSTRYGYTF.

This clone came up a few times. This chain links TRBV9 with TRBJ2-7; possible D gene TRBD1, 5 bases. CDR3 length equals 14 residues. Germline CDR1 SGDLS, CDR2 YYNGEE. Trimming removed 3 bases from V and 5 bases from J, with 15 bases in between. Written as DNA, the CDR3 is TGTGCCAGCAGCGCAGGGATTAATCGGGACGAGCAGTACTTC. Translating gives CASSAGINRDEQYF.